The 3 T cell receptor beta chains below were found in one sample sequenced in a study of T cells in Graves' hyperthyroidism and ophthalmopathy. It was RNA transcripts that yielded the amplified TCR beta CDR3 regions. A first-round RT-PCR of the TCR CDR3 used the HTBI primer set. TCRdb analysed the multiplex PCR reads with MiXCR anew, one entry per CDR3 protein. The data contain about 180,000 distinct CDR3 sequences, about a sixth of them singletons. Sequencing input: blood. Receptors were obtained from a woman aged 45-59 years with Graves' hyperthyroidism.

The rearrangement links TRBV12-3 or TRBV12-4 to TRBJ1-5, with 7 bases identical to TRBD1. V lost 7 bases, J lost 7 bases, and 7 bases stayed unmatched. The CDR3 has 13 residues. The CDR3 is CASKRDSWQPQHF. The CDR3 coding sequence is TGTGCCAGCAAACGGGACAGCTGGCAGCCCCAGCATTTT.

The table lists this clonotype with a few counts. This may stem from a read error, because a much larger clone lies one nucleotide away. The chain joins TRBV2 to TRBJ2-5; TRBD1 matches at 8 bases. CDR1 is SNHLY, CDR2 FYNNEI, per germline. The CDR3 contains 12 residues. CDR3 residues: CVTQGAEETQYF. CDR3 DNA: TGTGTTACGCAGGGGGCAGAGGAGACCCAGTACTTC.

Turning to this clonotype: The CDR3 does not end in the conserved phenylalanine or tryptophan, so this is likely a read error. The chain has TRBV29-1 and TRBJ2-7; D possibly corresponds to TRBD1 (6 bases). CDR1 is SQVTM and CDR2 is ANQGSEA in the germline V gene. The length of the CDR3 is 13 residues. Trimming left V 5 bases short and J 3 bases short, with 14 bases between. DNA for the CDR3: TGCAGCGTTCGGGCAGGGGTTAACTACGAGCAGTACCTC. This codes for CSVRAGVNYEQYL.